The 18 T cell receptor beta chains presented below share a single source sample, sequenced in a study of cytomegalovirus exposure and HLA in healthy donors. The PCR used 60 Vbeta and 13 Jbeta primers. Only in-frame clones appear in the TCRdb table, and some are missing; sequencing was by immunoSEQ multiplex PCR. The sample includes roughly 69,000 clones, approximately 70% of them seen just once. The source material was PBMCs. All receptors derive from a male donor in good health and CMV-seropositive.

The V and J genes are TRBV7-9 and TRBJ1-1; D is undetermined. Germline-derived CDR1 and CDR2 are SEHNR and FQNEAQ (reference sequence). The V and J ends lost 4 bases and 2 bases respectively, with 8 bases between them. The CDR3 runs to 13 residues. This CDR3 reads CASSWTPNTEAFF. CDR3 nucleotide sequence: TGTGCCAGCAGCTGGACTCCAAACACTGAAGCTTTCTTT.

The chain joins TRBV30 to TRBJ1-2, with 7 nucleotides matching TRBD1. Germline V lookup: CDR1 GTSNPN, CDR2 SVGIG (reference sequence). V gave up 4 bases and J gave up 4 bases; unmatched junction bases: 0. This CDR3 region has 11 residues. CDR3 DNA: TGTGCCTGGACAGGGGGCTATGGCTACACCTTC. Protein: CAWTGGYGYTF.

This rearrangement joins TRBV30 to TRBJ1-6; possibly TRBD1 for D (6 bases). The V gene's germline CDR1 is GTSNPN and CDR2 SVGIG (reference sequence). This CDR3 contains 14 residues. Trimming removed 2 bases at V and 7 bases at J, with 12 bases between. This CDR3 reads CAWSSGRGNSPLHF. CDR3 sequence (DNA): TGTGCCTGGAGTTCGGGCAGGGGAAATTCACCCCTCCACTTT.

The chain uses TRBV30 and TRBJ2-1, with D unclear. Trimming shortened V by 0 bases and J by 4 bases, and 7 bases separated the two germline ends. The CDR3 is 13 amino acids. CDR1 and CDR2 from the germline V gene are GTSNPN and SVGIG (reference sequence). The CDR3 loop is CAWSVGGYNEQFF. The CDR3 nucleotides are TGTGCCTGGAGTGTAGGCGGTTACAATGAGCAGTTCTTC.

The chain links TRBV29-1 to TRBJ2-4; D call uncertain. The CDR3 is made up of 13 amino acids. V lost 7 bases, J lost 0 bases, and 10 bases lay in between. Germline values: CDR1 SQVTM, CDR2 ANQGSEA. CDR3: CSGIEAAKNIQYF. In nucleotides, the CDR3 is TGCAGCGGTATTGAGGCAGCCAAAAACATTCAGTACTTC.

The V and J genes are TRBV6-1 and TRBJ1-1; 7 nucleotides match TRBD1. The CDR3 loop spans 15 amino acids. The V gene's germline CDR1 is MNHNS and CDR2 SASEGT. After removal of 2 bases from V and 10 bases from J, the junction contained 13 bases not matched to a gene. CDR3 sequence: CASSELTGVFVRAFF. In nucleotides, the CDR3 is TGTGCCAGCAGTGAACTAACAGGGGTCTTTGTGCGAGCTTTCTTT.

Remarks on this clone: The sample holds other DNA sequences that translate to the same CDR3. V usage is TRBV10-3 and J usage is TRBJ1-3; TRBD1 is a possible D gene (6 bases). This CDR3 comprises 13 residues. V was pared by 2 bases and J by 7 bases, with 9 bases between. Germline V gives CDR1 ENHRY, CDR2 SYGVKD. The CDR3 protein is CAISEGQGNTIYF. The CDR3 nucleotides read TGTGCCATCAGTGAGGGTCAGGGGAACACCATATATTTT.

This clone appeared once. This rearrangement joins TRBV7-2 to TRBJ2-2, with no clear D. CDR1 and CDR2 (germline): SGHTA, FQGNSA. V gave up 1 base and J gave up 6 bases, with 9 bases separating them. This CDR3 is built from 14 residues. CDR3 loop: CASSLEPSAGELFF. CDR3 coding DNA: TGTGCCAGCAGCTTAGAGCCCTCGGCCGGGGAGCTGTTTTTT.

V is TRBV4-3 and J is TRBJ1-2; TRBD1 matches 7 bases. The trim removed 3 bases at V and 7 bases at J, leaving 11 bases unmatched. The CDR3 loop spans 15 amino acids. Germline V gives CDR1 LGHNA, CDR2 YSLEER. CDR3 sequence: CASSHDFRQGRGYTF. CDR3 in DNA: TGCGCCAGCAGCCACGACTTTCGACAGGGACGTGGCTACACCTTC.

CDR3 protein: CASSPGLAGTDTQYF. The CDR3 nucleotides are TGTGCCAGCAGCCCTGGACTAGCGGGCACAGATACGCAGTATTTT. This chain links TRBV6-4 with TRBJ2-3, with 10 nucleotides matching TRBD2. The CDR3 length is 15 residues. Germline values: CDR1 MRHNA, CDR2 SNTAGT. The J segment lost 1 base and the V segment lost 6 bases, leaving 4 bases of the junction unmatched.

This clone has more than one count but fewer than ten. V usage is TRBV6-4 and J usage is TRBJ2-2; D perhaps matches TRBD2 (5 bases). V lost 3 bases to trimming and J lost 3 bases, with 5 bases between them. Germline assignment: CDR1 MRHNA and CDR2 SNTAGT. The CDR3 sequence is 13 residues long. CDR3 nucleotides: TGTGCCAGCAGTGAGCGGGACACCGGGGAGCTGTTTTTT. Translated: CASSERDTGELFF.

CDR3 coding DNA: TGTGCCAGCAGGCCCTTAATGGGGGCGAGTGGGACAGATACGCAGTATTTT. Protein sequence: CASRPLMGASGTDTQYF. J is TRBJ2-3 and V is TRBV2; TRBD1 might be the D (6 bases). V was clipped by 6 bases and J by 3 bases, with 22 bases between them. In germline, CDR1 is SNHLY, CDR2 FYNNEI. The CDR3 loop spans 17 amino acids. The entire variable domain, with the rest obtained from reference TRBV2 and TRBJ2-3, is as follows: EPEVTQTPSHQVTQMGQEVILRCVPISNHLYFYWYRQILGQKVEFLVSFYNNEISEKSEIFDDQFSVERPDGSNFTLKIRSTKLEDSAMYFCASRPLMGASGTDTQYFGPGTRLTVL.

V is TRBV7-8 and J is TRBJ2-3; D is perhaps TRBD2 (6 bases). CDR3 size: 17 residues. The germline V and J ends were trimmed by 2 bases and 1 base, with 16 bases remaining between them. Germline CDR1 and CDR2: SGHVS and FQNEAQ. CDR3 bases: TGTGCCAGCAGCTTACGGAGGATAGCGGAACGCACAGATACGCAGTATTTT. Protein: CASSLRRIAERTDTQYF.

The chain is built from TRBV7-9 and TRBJ2-7, with TRBD2 matching over 13 bases. Germline lookup yields CDR1 SEHNR and CDR2 FQNEAQ (reference sequence). Unmatched junction bases numbered 10, after V lost 5 bases and J lost 0 bases. The CDR3 sequence is 18 residues long. The CDR3 nucleotides read TGTGCCAGCAGCCCCGGGACTAGCGGGGTCGCAAGCTCCTACGAGCAGTACTTC. Its protein is CASSPGTSGVASSYEQYF.

V and J are TRBV7-9 and TRBJ1-2; 7 bases agree with TRBD1. This CDR3 is 14 amino acids long. V lost 5 bases, J lost 8 bases, and 11 bases stayed unmatched. The germline CDR1 and CDR2 sequences are SEHNR and FQNEAQ (reference sequence). CDR3 loop: CASSRSTGLEGYTF. CDR3 sequence (DNA): TGTGCCAGCAGCCGATCGACAGGGTTAGAAGGCTACACCTTC.

The J gene is TRBJ2-1, the V gene TRBV19; 9 bases map to TRBD1. Unmatched junction bases numbered 7, after V lost 9 bases and J lost 7 bases. CDR1 is LNHDA, CDR2 SQIVND, per germline (reference sequence). This CDR3 spans 13 amino acids. The CDR3 spells CASAGTGRNEQFF. Written as DNA, the CDR3 is TGTGCCAGCGCCGGGACAGGGAGGAATGAGCAGTTCTTC. The variable domain in full, completed from reference TRBV19 and TRBJ2-1, reads DGGITQSPKYLFRKEGQNVTLSCEQNLNHDAMYWYRQDPGQGLRLIYYSQIVNDFQKGDIAEGYSVSREKKESFPLTVTSAQKNPTAFYLCASAGTGRNEQFFGPGTRLTVL.

The rearrangement uses TRBV23-1 and TRBJ1-1; possible D gene TRBD1, 5 bases. TRBV23-1 is an ORF, with its function uncertain. The CDR3 runs 14 residues. V shed 0 bases and J shed 8 bases, with 13 bases lying between them. The CDR3 nucleotides read TGCGCCAGCAGTCAATCTAGCAGGGTCATCGAAGCTTTCTTT. This encodes CASSQSSRVIEAFF.

The genes are TRBV19 and TRBJ2-2; D is perhaps TRBD2 (5 bases). The CDR3 consists of 15 residues. The germline gives CDR1 LNHDA, CDR2 SQIVND (reference sequence). V lost 5 bases and J 8 bases, leaving 18 bases between the germline ends. CDR3 DNA: TGTGCCAGTAGTCCGACGGGGAGTCCCGGGGGGGAGCTGTTTTTT. Its translation: CASSPTGSPGGELFF.